This entry lists 10 T cell receptor beta chains sequenced from one sample in a study of T cell clonality in common variable immunodeficiency (dated by TCRdb to the mid-2010s). Library preparation employed the immunoSEQ multiplex PCR assay. The source is immuneACCESS, and TCRdb retained only in-frame sequences with V and J called. Part of the clones is not carried over; for the studies checked, unresolved V genes explain less than half of this, and the remainder is unexplained. This sample holds about 39,000 clones in total, without any singletons. Clones ranked in the top ten supply more than 2.5% of the sample. The sequenced sample consisted of peripheral blood mononuclear cells. The origin of the receptors is a person between 18 and 70 years old in good health.

The sample holds many counts of this clone. The CDR3 goes on 3 residues after the read ends, and that part is filled in from the germline J gene. This sequence joins TRBV20-1 and TRBJ2-1; D is unresolved. Germline-derived CDR1 and CDR2 are DFQATT and SNEGSKA (reference sequence). This CDR3 region has 10 residues. The germline V and J ends were trimmed by 5 bases and 8 bases, with 7 bases remaining between them. The part of the CDR3 DNA that was read is TGCAGTGCTTCCCCTGATGAG. It translates to CSASPDE. From start to end, the CDR3 is CSASPDEQFF.

The table lists this clone with a few counts. The CDR3 is cut off 3 residues early in the read; its end comes from the germline J gene. Distinct nucleotide sequences in the sample also encode this CDR3. This rearrangement joins TRBV7-9 to TRBJ1-3; D possibly corresponds to TRBD1 (5 bases). The V gene lost 4 bases and the J gene lost 2 bases, with 12 bases spanning the gap. Looked up from germline, CDR1 is SEHNR and CDR2 is FQNEAQ (reference sequence). The CDR3 has 15 residues. The sequenced part of the CDR3 DNA is TGTGCCAGCAGCTCCCAGGGAAAGACTGGAAACACC. Translating it yields CASSSQGKTGNT. The complete CDR3 reads CASSSQGKTGNTIYF.

This clone was seen a few times. The CDR3 goes on 3 residues after the read ends, and that part is filled in from the germline J gene. The J gene is TRBJ2-1, the V gene TRBV20-1, with TRBD2 identical over 9 bases. With 3 bases clipped from V and 6 bases from J, the junction kept 0 bases outside the gene matches. The germline gives CDR1 DFQATT, CDR2 SNEGSKA (reference sequence). This CDR3 has 12 residues. Incomplete CDR3 DNA: TGCAGTGCTAGTAGCGGGGGCAATGAG. This sequence encodes CSASSGGNE. From start to end, the CDR3 is CSASSGGNEQFF.

At least ten counts were recorded for this clone. The missing CDR3 end, 3 residues past where the read stops, is filled in from the germline J gene. The rearrangement links TRBV7-8 to TRBJ1-1; D gene unclear. The CDR3 has 13 residues. From germline, CDR1 is SGHVS and CDR2 FQNEAQ. Trimming left V 5 bases short and J 0 bases short, with 7 bases between. CDR3 region: CASSLHMNTEAFF. The CDR3 DNA, read in part, is TGTGCCAGCAGCCTCCACATGAACACTGAA.

This clone was counted many times. The read stops 3 residues short of the end of the CDR3; the missing end is completed from the germline J gene. The rearrangement joins TRBV19 to TRBJ2-1; 9 positions match TRBD2. Per germline, CDR1 LNHDA and CDR2 SQIVND (reference sequence). This CDR3 has 15 residues. The trim removed 5 bases at V and 6 bases at J, leaving 8 bases unmatched. The covered CDR3 bases are TGTGCCAGTAGTGACTTAGCGGGAGTCGGCAATGAG. Its translation: CASSDLAGVGNE. The whole CDR3 region reads CASSDLAGVGNEQFF. Supplemented by reference TRBV19 and TRBJ2-1, the full variable domain reads DGGITQSPKYLFRKEGQNVTLSCEQNLNHDAMYWYRQDPGQGLRLIYYSQIVNDFQKGDIAEGYSVSREKKESFPLTVTSAQKNPTAFYLCASSDLAGVGNEQFFGPGTRLTVL.

Many counts were recorded for this clone. The read ends 3 residues before the CDR3 terminus; that terminus is restored from the germline J gene. This rearrangement joins TRBV29-1 to TRBJ2-1; D is possibly TRBD1 (5 bases). The length of the CDR3 is 12 residues. The germline V gene encodes CDR1 SQVTM and CDR2 ANQGSEA. V dropped 4 bases and J dropped 5 bases, with 9 bases sitting between them. CDR3 DNA, as far as it was read: TGCAGCGTTGTTCCAGGGAACAATGAG. It encodes CSVVPGNNE. The whole CDR3 sequence reads CSVVPGNNEQFF.

The table lists this clone with a few counts. The CDR3 extends 3 residues past the end of the read, so its final part is completed from the germline J gene. The rearrangement joins TRBV7-9 to TRBJ2-2, with D perhaps TRBD1 (5 bases). Germline values: CDR1 SEHNR, CDR2 FQNEAQ (reference sequence). CDR3 length: 12 amino acids. V was trimmed by 1 base and J by 8 bases, leaving 5 bases between them. The CDR3 bases that were read are TGTGCCAGCAGCTTAGGGACAGGGGAG. It specifies CASSLGTGE. In full, the CDR3 is CASSLGTGELFF.

This clone has ten or more counts. The read terminates 3 residues ahead of where the CDR3 ends, so the germline J gene completes it. The V and J genes are TRBV20-1 and TRBJ2-1; 9 bases fit TRBD2. There are 18 residues in the CDR3. V lost 5 bases and J lost 4; bases outside the gene matches: 18. Germline V gene data show CDR1 as DFQATT and CDR2 as SNEGSKA (reference sequence). The DNA read from the CDR3 is TGCAGTGCTTTAACCCCCCCCCTTAGCGGGAGTGCATACAATGAG. It specifies CSALTPPLSGSAYNE. The entire CDR3 sequence reads CSALTPPLSGSAYNEQFF.

This clone has at least ten counts. The CDR3 extends 3 residues past the end of the read, so its final part is completed from the germline J gene. This sequence joins TRBV20-1 and TRBJ2-5, with 8 bases that match TRBD2. The CDR3 is 15 residues long. Germline V gives CDR1 DFQATT, CDR2 SNEGSKA (reference sequence). Trimming at V came to 0 bases and at J to 7 bases, leaving 10 bases not matched to a gene. The DNA read from the CDR3 is TGCAGTGCTAGAGATCCGGTTAGCGGGATAGGGACC. Its protein product is CSARDPVSGIGT. The complete CDR3 sequence is CSARDPVSGIGTQYF.

A word on this clone: The missing CDR3 end, 3 residues past where the read stops, is filled in from the germline J gene. This chain uses TRBV20-1 with TRBJ2-1; D is ambiguous. The germline V gene encodes CDR1 DFQATT and CDR2 SNEGSKA (reference sequence). Trimming shortened V by 0 bases and J by 5 bases, and 17 bases separated the two germline ends. This CDR3 contains 16 residues. CDR3 in amino acids: CSARDLLGSPNNEQFF. Incomplete CDR3 DNA: TGCAGTGCTAGAGATCTGCTAGGATCCCCGAACAATGAG.